This T cell receptor beta chain derives from a study of T cells in Graves' hyperthyroidism and ophthalmopathy. Study-level points and caveats: In the analysis, a 13 V-J model separated ophthalmopathy from stable hyperthyroidism. A median 6.5 months before onset, the model predicted ophthalmopathy.

For this clonotype: Antigen specificity is unknown.

The V gene end was trimmed by 2 bases and the J gene end by 5 bases; junction bases not matched to a gene: 7. The CDR3 totals 15 residues. Germline V gene data show CDR1 as SGHRS and CDR2 as YFSETQ. For the diagnoses, clinical symptoms, serum thyroxine and TRAb, thyroid ultrasound and orbital computed tomography were used. Amplification yielded TCR beta CDR3 regions, with RNA transcripts as the source. The HTBI primer set served for first-round RT-PCR of the TCR CDR3. From the multiplex PCR reads, TCRdb called clonotypes with MiXCR, one entry per CDR3 protein. This sample carries around 340,000 distinct CDR3 sequences, 16% of them seen once, and the ten largest clones take approximately 31%.

The TCR comes from a man in his thirties or forties with Graves' hyperthyroidism. The genes are TRBV5-1 and TRBJ2-5; 9 bases fit TRBD1. Sample: blood. CDR3 region: CASSLNSGTGETQYF. CDR3 coding DNA: TGCGCCAGCAGCTTAAATTCCGGGACAGGGGAGACCCAGTACTTC.